The following is a T cell receptor beta chain sequence with its context. Under the authors' procedure: Reference gene primer amplification gave estimated nucleated cell counts. Only in-frame clones appear in the TCRdb table, and some are missing; sequencing was by immunoSEQ multiplex PCR. The V and J calls and clone size were taken over from that table, and D and trimming were inferred from the DNA. The table shows 110,000 or so clones, with roughly 80% occurring only once. The source of the sample is a study of blood T cell repertoires in COVID-19. CDR3 length: 16 amino acids. Trimming pared 7 bases from V and 0 bases from J, leaving 16 bases between. CDR1 and CDR2 from the germline V gene are LNHDA and SQIVND (reference sequence).

Sequenced sample: peripheral blood. This TCR came from a woman in her 70s with acute or convalescent COVID-19. The rearrangement links TRBV19 to TRBJ2-4, with D perhaps TRBD2 (7 bases). CDR3 sequence reads: CASTLGGGLAKNIQYF. The CDR3 coding sequence is TGTGCCAGTACCTTGGGAGGGGGACTAGCCAAAAACATTCAGTACTTC.